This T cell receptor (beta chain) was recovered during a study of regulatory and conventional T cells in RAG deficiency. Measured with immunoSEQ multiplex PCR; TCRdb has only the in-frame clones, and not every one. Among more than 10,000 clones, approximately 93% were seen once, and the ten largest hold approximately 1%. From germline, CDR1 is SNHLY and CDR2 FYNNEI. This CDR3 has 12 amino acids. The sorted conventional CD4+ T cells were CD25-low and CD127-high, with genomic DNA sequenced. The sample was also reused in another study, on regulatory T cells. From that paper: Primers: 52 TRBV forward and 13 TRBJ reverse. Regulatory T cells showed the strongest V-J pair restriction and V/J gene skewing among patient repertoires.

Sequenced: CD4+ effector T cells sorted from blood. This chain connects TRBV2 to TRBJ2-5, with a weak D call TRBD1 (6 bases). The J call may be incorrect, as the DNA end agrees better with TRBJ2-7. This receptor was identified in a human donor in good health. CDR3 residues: CASTQGSYEQYF. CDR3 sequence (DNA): TGTGCCAGCACCCAGGGGTCATACGAGCAGTACTTC.